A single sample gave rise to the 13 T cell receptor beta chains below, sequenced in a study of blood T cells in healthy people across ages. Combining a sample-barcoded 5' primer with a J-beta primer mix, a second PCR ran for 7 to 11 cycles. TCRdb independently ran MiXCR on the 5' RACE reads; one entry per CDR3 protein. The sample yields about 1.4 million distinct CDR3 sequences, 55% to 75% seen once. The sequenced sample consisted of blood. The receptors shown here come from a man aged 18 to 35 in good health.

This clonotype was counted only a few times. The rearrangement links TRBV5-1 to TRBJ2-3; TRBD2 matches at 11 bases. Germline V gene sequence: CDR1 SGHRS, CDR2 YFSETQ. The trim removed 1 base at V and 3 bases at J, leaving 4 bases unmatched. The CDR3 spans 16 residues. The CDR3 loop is CASSLTSSGGTDTQYF. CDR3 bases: TGCGCCAGCAGCTTGACATCTAGCGGGGGGACAGATACGCAGTATTTT.

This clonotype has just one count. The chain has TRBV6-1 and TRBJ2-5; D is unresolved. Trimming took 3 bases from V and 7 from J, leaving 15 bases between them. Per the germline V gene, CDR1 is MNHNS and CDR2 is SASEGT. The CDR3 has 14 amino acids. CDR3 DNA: TGTGCCAGCAGTGAGGCCGACCTATCCCGGACCCAGTACTTC. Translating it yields CASSEADLSRTQYF.

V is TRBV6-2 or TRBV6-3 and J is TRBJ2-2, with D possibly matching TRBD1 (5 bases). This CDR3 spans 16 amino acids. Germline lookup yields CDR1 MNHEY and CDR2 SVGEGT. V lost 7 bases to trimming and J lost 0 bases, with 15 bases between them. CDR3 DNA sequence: TGTGCCAGCACATGGGGCCCAGCCCCGAACACCGGGGAGCTGTTTTTT. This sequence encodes CASTWGPAPNTGELFF.

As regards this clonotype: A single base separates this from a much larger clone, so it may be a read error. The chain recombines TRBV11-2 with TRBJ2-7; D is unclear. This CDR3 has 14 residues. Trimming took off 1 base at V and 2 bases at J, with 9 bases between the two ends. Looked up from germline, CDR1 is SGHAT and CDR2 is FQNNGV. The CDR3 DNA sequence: TGTGCCAGCAGCTTAGTAGGAAACACCTACGAGCAGTACTTC. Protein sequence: CASSLVGNTYEQYF.

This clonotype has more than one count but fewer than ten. The CDR3 is CATSVGLVYEQYF. The CDR3, as DNA: TGTGCCACCAGCGTCGGACTCGTCTACGAGCAGTACTTC. The genes are TRBV15 and TRBJ2-7, with a weak D call TRBD2 (5 bases). The germline V and J ends were trimmed by 5 bases and 3 bases, with 11 bases remaining between them. Germline V gene sequence: CDR1 LNHNV, CDR2 YYDKDF (reference sequence). The CDR3 has 13 amino acids.

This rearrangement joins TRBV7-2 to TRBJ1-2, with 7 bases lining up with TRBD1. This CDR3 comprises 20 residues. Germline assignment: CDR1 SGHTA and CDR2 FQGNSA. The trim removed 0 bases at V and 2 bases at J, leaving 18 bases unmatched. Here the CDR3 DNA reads TGTGCCAGCAGCTTAGCTCCTAGACCCGCTCGAGACAGGGTAAACTATGGCTACACCTTC. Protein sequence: CASSLAPRPARDRVNYGYTF. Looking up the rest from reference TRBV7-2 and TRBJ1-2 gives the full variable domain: GAGVSQSPSNKVTEKGKDVELRCDPISGHTALYWYRQSLGQGLEFLIYFQGNSAPDKSGLPSDRFSAERTGGSVSTLTIQRTQQEDSAVYLCASSLAPRPARDRVNYGYTFGSGTRLTVV.

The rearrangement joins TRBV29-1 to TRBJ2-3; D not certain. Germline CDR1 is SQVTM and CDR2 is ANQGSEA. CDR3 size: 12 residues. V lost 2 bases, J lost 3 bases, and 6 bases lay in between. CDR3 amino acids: CSVEWGTDTQYF. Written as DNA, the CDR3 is TGCAGCGTTGAATGGGGTACAGATACGCAGTATTTT.

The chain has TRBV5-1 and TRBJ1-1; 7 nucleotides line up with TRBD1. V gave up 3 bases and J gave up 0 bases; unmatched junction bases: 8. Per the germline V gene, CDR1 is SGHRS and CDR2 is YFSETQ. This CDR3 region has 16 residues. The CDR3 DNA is TGCGCCAGCAGCTCGTCCAGGGGGGCCATGAACACTGAAGCTTTCTTT. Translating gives CASSSSRGAMNTEAFF.

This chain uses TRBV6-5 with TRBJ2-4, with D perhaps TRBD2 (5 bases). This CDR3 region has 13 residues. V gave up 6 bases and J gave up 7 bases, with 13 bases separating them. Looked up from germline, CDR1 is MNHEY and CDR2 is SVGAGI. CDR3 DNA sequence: TGTGCCAGCAGCCCACGGGGAGACAACATTCAGTACTTC. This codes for CASSPRGDNIQYF.

The chain's CDR3 is CASSATGVPYEQYF. The CDR3 coding sequence is TGTGCCAGCAGTGCGACAGGGGTCCCCTACGAGCAGTACTTC. This chain joins TRBV6-5 and TRBJ2-7; 8 positions agree with TRBD1. Trimming at V came to 5 bases and at J to 2 bases, leaving 5 bases not matched to a gene. Per the germline V gene, CDR1 is MNHEY and CDR2 is SVGAGI. The CDR3 contains 14 residues.

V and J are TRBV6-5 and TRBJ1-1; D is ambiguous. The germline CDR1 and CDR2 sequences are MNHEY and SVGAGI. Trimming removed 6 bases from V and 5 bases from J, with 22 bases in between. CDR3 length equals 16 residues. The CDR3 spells CASRGGGLVGETEAFF. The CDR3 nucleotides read TGTGCCAGCAGGGGAGGAGGGCTCGTGGGAGAAACTGAAGCTTTCTTT.

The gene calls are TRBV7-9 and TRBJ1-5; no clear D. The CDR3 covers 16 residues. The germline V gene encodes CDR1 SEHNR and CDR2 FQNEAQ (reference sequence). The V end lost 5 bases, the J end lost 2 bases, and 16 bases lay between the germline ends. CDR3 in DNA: TGTGCCAGCAGCCCACCGCTTATTGCAGGCAATCAGCCCCAGCATTTT. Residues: CASSPPLIAGNQPQHF.

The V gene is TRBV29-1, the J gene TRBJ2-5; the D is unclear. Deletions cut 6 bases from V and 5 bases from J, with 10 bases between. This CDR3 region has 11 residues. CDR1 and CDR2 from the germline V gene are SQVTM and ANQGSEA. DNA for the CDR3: TGCAGCGTGATACTCGAGGAGACCCAGTACTTC. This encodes CSVILEETQYF.